This T cell receptor beta chain originates from a study of shared clonotypes between healthy human individuals. Template amounts of approximately 300 ng DNA, roughly 28,000 T cell genomes, were employed in unsorted PBMC replicate PCRs. Unsorted PBMC DNA sequencing spanned ten immunoSEQ deep assay plates. The protocol was immunoSEQ multiplex PCR, while the TCRdb copy is restricted to in-frame clones and leaves out a portion. The data contain a few hundred thousand clones, 70% to 80% of them singletons. This CDR3 has 14 amino acids. Germline trimming cut 7 bases from V and 0 bases from J; bases unmatched to any gene: 6. Germline assignment: CDR1 SEHNR and CDR2 FQNEAQ (reference sequence).

This TCR was recovered from a woman between 35 and 50 years old in good health. Some clones in this sample may be carry-over from other donors' samples. This chain uses TRBV7-9 with TRBJ2-7; TRBD1 matches 7 bases. The material sequenced was PBMCs. The CDR3 here is CASKGTESSYEQYF. As DNA, the CDR3 is TGTGCCAGCAAGGGGACAGAGAGCTCCTACGAGCAGTACTTC.